This T cell receptor (beta chain) was sequenced during a study of cytomegalovirus exposure and HLA in healthy donors (dated by TCRdb to about 2017). Regarding the research as a whole: An earlier analysis of approximately 640 of the donors reported approximately 300 Gb of sequence data and 100 million to 130 million unique TCR beta sequences from about 179 million T cells. The later analysis used no new phenotypic data to find candidate immune exposures, relying instead on TCR beta sequences and their occurrence across donors. Donor age, sex, ethnicity and CMV serostatus were collected together with the repertoire data. In a later analysis, previously published TCR beta repertoires from some 640 donors were re-analyzed and high-resolution HLA genotyping was added so that TCR occurrence patterns could be studied. The aim of the study was to test whether cataloging public T cell receptors could identify signatures of past pathogen exposure. In an earlier analysis of more than 550 of the donors, high-throughput TCR beta sequencing was used to judge whether each TCR beta V gene segment behaved as functional or pseudogenic. Both class I and class II loci were covered by HLA typing, at four-digit resolution. The number of typed donors differed by locus: about 620-640 for A, B, C, DRB1 and DQB1; some 500 for DQA1; approximately 610 for DPA1; and 400 to 480 for DPB1. Roughly 5 DR-DQ haplotypes were handled as single units for association and clustering, since linkage in the cohort was strong. All discovery cohort repertoires had been generated on a single sequencing platform. A separate validation cohort of 100 to 150 different subjects was used in addition to the 666-subject first cohort. To predict cytomegalovirus infection status, the study combined high-throughput TCR immunosequencing, statistical association of individual TCRs with disease status, and machine learning. The study profiled the T cell repertoires of more than 500 subjects by immunosequencing and related them to cytomegalovirus serostatus. Approximately 300 gigabases of sequencing data and around 85 million unique TCR sequences made up an early release that covered some 640 HLA-typed donors. Among roughly 400 genotyped donors of the cohort, an average of about 220,000 unique TCR beta nucleotide sequences was sequenced per donor, of which roughly 17% were non-productive. Of the 398 genotyped donors, approximately 80% were placed in the genetic ancestry cluster associated with self-reported Caucasian donors. A later genetic analysis used genome-wide SNP genotypes for about 65% of the 666 donors, treating that subset as a discovery cohort. Here is what the overall study found, with its caveats: Because counts were too low, about 15 rarely observed V segments, including chromosome 9 orphons, were left out of the earlier analysis of about 620 of the donors. Compared with equally common non-associated chains, HLA-associated TCR beta chains in a later analysis were more clonally expanded and had lower generation probabilities. Broadly in line with IMGT annotations, most TCR beta V segments showed up in productive rearrangements about 87% or about 30% of the time in an earlier analysis of some 590 of the donors. The sequencing pipeline was judged likely to have produced a cluster of highly shared sequence variants as a technical artifact. Only TCR beta chains were sequenced in this cohort, and the absence of alpha or paired-chain data limited detectable features. In a later analysis, around 15,000 TCR beta sequences were associated with specific HLA alleles at a false discovery rate of 0.05. A later genetic analysis reported fewer N-insertions in productive TCRs among donors in an Asian-associated ancestry cluster than the approximately 670-donor mean. When HLA alleles, especially DR and DQ, strongly co-occurred, TCR associations were difficult to assign to individual alleles. While some public TCRs were present in many individuals, most TCR sequences turned up only very rarely across donors. HLA typing was unavailable for some donors at each locus, so association tests used only the typed subset. CMV serostatus was the only immune exposure information available for the cohort. The authors suggested that the approach could potentially be generalized to other disease states and immunological phenotypes. The study listed approximately 160 TCR beta chains as associated with cytomegalovirus. According to a later analysis, TCR association rates differed among HLA loci, with DRB1 alleles showing the most associated TCRs and HLA-C alleles showing the fewest. In vitro tests confirmed that a few of the cytomegalovirus-associated TCR beta chains recognize cytomegalovirus antigens. A later analysis reported that several top co-occurrence clusters appeared linked to parvovirus B19, influenza, CMV and Epstein-Barr virus. Presence/absence analyses assumed roughly uniform sequencing depth across donors, an assumption that may not hold. According to a later analysis, most CMV-associated TCR beta chains appeared to be HLA-restricted, and the HLA associations seemed to be driven largely by CMV exposure. In both the original and validation cohorts, the classifier was reported to diagnose cytomegalovirus status with high specificity and sensitivity. A later genetic analysis associated a missense DCLRE1C variant with V-gene and J-gene trimming of TCR beta chains, and an independent cohort replicated the association. Some IMGT-functional V segments, including TRBV6-2 and TRBV6-3, could not be distinguished by the 87-base-pair reads and were therefore excluded. Correlated functional status among segregating V segments might reflect linkage disequilibrium, but an unknown experimental factor could not be ruled out. A further reported finding was that TCR beta sequences accurately predicted the HLA-A and HLA-B alleles for most subjects in the first cohort.

The cohort consisted of 650 to 700 healthy bone marrow donors. At the time of sampling, every cohort member was nominally healthy, though immune exposures that went unrecorded were likely present. The donor was CMV seropositive and was included in the group of around 300 seropositive cohort members. A peripheral blood sample was provided by each donor, and peripheral blood mononuclear cells were used for TCR beta sequencing. The Qiagen DNeasy Blood Extraction Kit was used to extract genomic DNA from the blood cell samples. The library was produced with the immunoSEQ multiplex PCR assay. A mixture of 60 forward primers for TCR Vbeta segments and 13 reverse primers for TCR Jbeta segments was used in the multiplex PCR. Amplification of the CDR3 region of rearranged TCR beta genes was performed with a multiplex PCR assay on genomic DNA. The Illumina HiSeq System was used to sequence the amplified TCR beta libraries as 87-base-pair reads. Turning to the authors' computational methods: In a later analysis, 77 million or so unique TCR beta chains were counted across the roughly 610 repertoires, and around 10 million of these chains were shared by at least two donors. Raw reads were error-corrected and collapsed into unique sequences with a nearest-neighbor algorithm that merged closely related sequences to remove PCR and sequencing errors. V, D and J gene segments were assigned by aligning CDR3 sequences to IMGT reference sequences. Each retained sequence needed at least a six-nucleotide match to both a V gene segment and a J gene segment. Rearrangements were called productive when the CDR3 lacked stop codons and stayed in frame with V and J; all others were non-productive. Following IMGT convention, CDR3 was defined as the stretch from the second conserved V-encoded cysteine to the conserved J-encoded phenylalanine. The earlier analysis of 587 of the donors excluded sequences that lacked an unambiguous match to a single V gene segment. An earlier analysis of 500 to 700 of the donors classified V segments as functional when productive rearrangements were above 56.7% and as segregating when the standard deviation between donors was above 5%. To diagnose cytomegalovirus status from the catalog of TCR beta chain sequences, a statistical classification framework was built. In a later analysis, V and J genes were assigned by comparing TCR nucleotide sequences against IMGT/GENE-DB human TR gene sequences. The TCRdist pipeline was used in a later analysis to assign CDR3 sequences and most-parsimonious VDJ recombination scenarios. In a later analysis, each TCR beta chain was defined by its CDR3 amino acid sequence together with its V-gene family, and reads lacking a unique V-gene family were excluded. In a later analysis, some 600 highly shared, low-generation-probability nucleotide sequences were removed to address suspected cross-contamination and a sequencing artifact. In a later analysis, a clonal expansion index for each public chain was calculated from normalized within-repertoire ranks of inferred template counts. In a later analysis, generation probabilities were computed using a VDJ recombination model fitted to out-of-frame rearrangements, and the results were checked against IGoR. In a later analysis, TCR-TCR, TCR-HLA and TCR-CMV co-occurrence was scored with hypergeometric tests, and a repertoire-size bias correction was applied to TCR pairs. A later analysis estimated false discovery rates by permuting HLA or CMV assignments 20 times. In a later analysis, co-occurring TCRs were grouped with DBSCAN, and TCRdist sequence similarity was added when clustering was performed within HLA-allele-positive subsets. Repertoires with fewer than 30,000 or more than 120,000 public chains were left out of co-occurrence clustering, as were about five repertoires with anomalous nucleotide sharing. As stored in TCRdb, this immuneACCESS dataset retains in-frame rearrangements with V and J assigned. A fraction of the clones does not appear; measured against another copy, unresolved V genes explain less than half of the discrepancy, and the remainder lacks a known reason. D and trimming were read from the DNA, whereas the V and J calls and clone size are those reported in that table. The sample table contains about 78,000 clones; only one count was recorded for 72% of them. The top ten clonotypes cover 11% of the sample.

Comments on this clone: The clone's antigen remains unknown. The record has no base qualities; no much larger clone is one base away.

The CDR3 starts with the cysteine, ends with the phenylalanine, and has 12 residues. Here the CDR3 DNA is all that survives: 36 bases in frame from base 1. Trimming at the junction amounts to 2 bases on V and 5 bases on J, and the germline ends lie 5 bases apart. Per the germline V gene (reference sequence), SGHNT is the CDR1 and YYREEE is the CDR2. The origin of this receptor is a woman between 40 and 50 years old in good health and CMV-seropositive. The rearranged segments are TRBV5-4 and TRBJ2-1; no D segment can be confidently identified. The sample was PBMCs. The DNA sequence is TGTGCCAGCAGCTTATATAACAATGAGCAGTTCTTC. Its protein is CASSLYNNEQFF.